The clone carrying this T cell receptor (beta chain) was counted once. What it binds is not known. The CDR3 spans 11 residues. CDR1 is MGHDK, CDR2 SYGVNS, per germline. V lost 7 bases and J lost 3, with 4 bases in between. This sample is part of a study of cytomegalovirus exposure and HLA in healthy donors. Overall study results and limits: Sequencing likely produced, as an artifact, a cluster of highly shared sequence variants.

The primer mix had 60 Vbeta and 13 Jbeta primers. Assay: immunoSEQ multiplex PCR; the TCRdb copy retains only in-frame clones and omits some. The sample includes 150,000 to 200,000 clones, over 75% of them seen just once. The receptor was isolated from a man in his fifties in good health and CMV-seropositive. V and J are TRBV25-1 and TRBJ1-3; D uncertain. The sequenced material came from PBMCs. The CDR3 DNA reads as TGTGCCAGCAATCATGGAAACACCATATATTTT. Translation gives CASNHGNTIYF.